These T cell receptor beta chains were read from a single sample in a study of blood T cell repertoires in COVID-19. Clones were sequenced by immunoSEQ multiplex PCR, and TCRdb holds only the in-frame ones, with some missing. Among 200,000 to 300,000 clones, around 88% were seen once, and the ten largest hold roughly 6.7%. Sample: peripheral blood. These receptors originate from a woman between 25 and 40 years old with COVID-19, enrolled during active disease. Each CDR3 is given with its conserved first and last residue. D genes are given only for firm matches. Size values are once, few and many counts, or a class for expanded clones, and some rows have none.

V: TRBV3-1/TRBV3-2; J: TRBJ2-2; size: .; D: TRBD2; CDR3: CASSQGLAGVNTGELFF; DNA: TGTGCCAGCAGCCAAGGGCTAGCGGGAGTGAACACCGGGGAGCTGTTTTTT
V: TRBV25-1; J: TRBJ1-2; size: once; D: TRBD1; CDR3: CASSEVGQGASGGYTF; DNA: TGTGCCAGCAGTGAAGTCGGACAGGGGGCCTCTGGAGGCTACACCTTC
V: TRBV10-3; J: TRBJ2-3; size: .; D: TRBD2; CDR3: CAISDPGGSYSTDTQYF; DNA: TGTGCCATCAGTGATCCGGGAGGGTCTTATAGCACAGATACGCAGTATTTT
V: TRBV11-2; J: TRBJ1-2; size: .; D: .; CDR3: CASSSGGGYTF; DNA: TGTGCCAGCAGCTCGGGTGGTGGCTACACCTTC
V: TRBV11-2; J: TRBJ1-2; size: .; D: .; CDR3: CASSLGTGTFYGYTF; DNA: TGTGCCAGCAGCCTAGGAACAGGGACCTTCTATGGCTACACCTTC
V: TRBV7-8; J: TRBJ1-1; size: .; D: TRBD1; CDR3: CASSRRTGGETEAFF; DNA: TGTGCCAGCAGCCGCCGGACAGGGGGCGAGACTGAAGCTTTCTTT
V: TRBV2; J: TRBJ2-6; size: .; D: .; CDR3: CASMTQGGGANVLTF; DNA: TGTGCCAGCATGACACAGGGTGGTGGGGCCAACGTCCTGACTTTC
V: TRBV2; J: TRBJ2-5; size: .; D: TRBD1; CDR3: CASTRGQADETQYF; DNA: TGTGCCAGCACCAGGGGACAGGCGGACGAGACCCAGTACTTC
V: TRBV27; J: TRBJ1-1; size: .; D: TRBD1; CDR3: CASSLLGRGLGTEAFF; DNA: TGTGCCAGCAGTTTATTGGGCAGGGGGCTGGGCACTGAAGCTTTCTTT
V: TRBV4-3; J: TRBJ1-4; size: .; D: .; CDR3: CASSQDWAENEKLFF; DNA: TGCGCCAGCAGCCAAGATTGGGCAGAAAATGAAAAACTGTTTTTT
V: TRBV25-1; J: TRBJ2-5; size: .; D: TRBD1; CDR3: CASSEFLTGGEETQYF; DNA: TGTGCCAGCAGTGAGTTCTTGACAGGGGGAGAGGAGACCCAGTACTTC
V: TRBV2; J: TRBJ2-7; size: .; D: .; CDR3: CASRSPSYEQYF; DNA: TGTGCCAGTCGGAGTCCGTCCTACGAGCAGTACTTC
V: TRBV7-9; J: TRBJ2-1; size: few; D: TRBD2; CDR3: CASSLLAGGPRNEQFF; DNA: TGTGCCAGCAGCTTACTAGCGGGGGGGCCTAGGAATGAGCAGTTCTTC
V: TRBV18; J: TRBJ2-1; size: .; D: TRBD2; CDR3: CASSPISGTNYNEQFF; DNA: TGTGCCAGCTCACCTATATCCGGGACTAACTACAATGAGCAGTTCTTC
V: TRBV4-3; J: TRBJ2-2; size: few; D: .; CDR3: CASSPLTSSNTGELFF; DNA: TGCGCCAGCAGCCCGTTGACAAGCTCGAACACCGGGGAGCTGTTTTTT
V: TRBV5-4; J: TRBJ2-4; size: once; D: .; CDR3: CASSLQGKNIQYF; DNA: TGTGCCAGCAGCTTGCAGGGCAAAAACATTCAGTACTTC
V: TRBV5-8; J: TRBJ2-5; size: .; D: .; CDR3: CASSQRSWAARTLQETQYF; DNA: TGTGCCAGCAGTCAACGCTCGTGGGCAGCTCGTACCCTCCAAGAGACCCAGTACTTC
V: TRBV4-2; J: TRBJ1-1; size: .; D: TRBD1; CDR3: CASSQDRTGRTEAFF; DNA: TGTGCCAGCAGCCAAGATCGGACAGGGAGGACTGAAGCTTTCTTT
V: TRBV7-9; J: TRBJ2-2; size: .; D: TRBD1; CDR3: CASSYQDRDAGELFF; DNA: TGTGCCAGCAGCTATCAGGACAGGGATGCCGGGGAGCTGTTTTTT
V: TRBV28; J: TRBJ2-4; size: .; D: TRBD2; CDR3: CASSAERGGVIQYF; DNA: TGTGCCAGCAGCGCGGAGCGGGGGGGAGTCATTCAGTACTTC
V: TRBV28; J: TRBJ2-3; size: .; D: TRBD2; CDR3: CASSPPGSGGPLRTQYF; DNA: TGTGCCAGCAGCCCACCTGGAAGCGGGGGGCCCCTTAGAACGCAGTATTTT
V: TRBV19; J: TRBJ1-5; size: .; D: TRBD1; CDR3: CASSNRGAHSNQPQHF; DNA: TGTGCCAGTAGTAACAGGGGCGCGCATAGCAATCAGCCCCAGCATTTT
V: TRBV2; J: TRBJ2-7; size: .; D: .; CDR3: CASRQTPYEQYF; DNA: TGTGCCAGCAGGCAGACACCCTACGAGCAGTACTTC
V: TRBV11-2; J: TRBJ1-6; size: .; D: .; CDR3: CASSLAGVRSPLHF; DNA: TGTGCCAGCAGCTTAGCCGGGGTGCGTTCACCCCTCCACTTT
V: TRBV5-4; J: TRBJ2-3; size: .; D: .; CDR3: CASSLGGGASETDTQYF; DNA: TGTGCCAGCAGCTTGGGGGGCGGGGCAAGCGAGACAGATACGCAGTATTTT
V: TRBV2; J: TRBJ2-1; size: once; D: .; CDR3: CASRSTRPSSYNEQFF; DNA: TGTGCCAGCAGATCCACCAGGCCGAGCTCCTACAATGAGCAGTTCTTC
V: TRBV5-6; J: TRBJ1-6; size: .; D: TRBD1; CDR3: CASSLEGARRDSPLHF; DNA: TGTGCCAGCAGCTTAGAGGGGGCACGGCGAGATTCACCCCTCCACTTT
V: TRBV6-2/TRBV6-3; J: TRBJ1-2; size: .; D: .; CDR3: CASSFQGSNYGYTF; DNA: TGTGCCAGCAGTTTTCAGGGGTCGAACTATGGCTACACCTTC
V: TRBV7-8; J: TRBJ2-2; size: once; D: .; CDR3: CASSLNTPANTGELFF; DNA: TGTGCCAGCAGCTTAAACACGCCCGCCAACACCGGGGAGCTGTTTTTT
V: TRBV28; J: TRBJ2-2; size: once; D: TRBD2; CDR3: CASRETGLAGAGAGELFF; DNA: TGTGCCAGCAGGGAAACGGGACTAGCGGGAGCGGGCGCCGGGGAGCTGTTTTTT
V: TRBV6-8; J: TRBJ2-5; size: .; D: .; CDR3: CASSYYPRGRETQYF; DNA: TGTGCCAGCAGTTACTATCCCAGGGGCCGGGAGACCCAGTACTTC
V: TRBV7-6; J: TRBJ1-5; size: .; D: .; CDR3: CASSLALREVGQPQHF; DNA: TGTGCCAGCAGCTTAGCGCTCAGGGAAGTCGGTCAGCCCCAGCATTTT
V: TRBV27; J: TRBJ2-2; size: .; D: TRBD2; CDR3: CASSSLAGGGTGELFF; DNA: TGTGCCAGCAGTTCCCTAGCGGGGGGAGGCACCGGGGAGCTGTTTTTT
V: TRBV5-1; J: TRBJ2-3; size: .; D: TRBD2; CDR3: CASSTGLAGGRSTDTQYF; DNA: TGCGCCAGCAGCACGGGACTAGCGGGAGGACGTTCCACAGATACGCAGTATTTT
V: TRBV6-2/TRBV6-3; J: TRBJ1-5; size: .; D: .; CDR3: CASSLARKLSGNQPQHF; DNA: TGTGCCAGCAGTTTAGCCCGAAAACTCTCCGGCAATCAGCCCCAGCATTTT